The 26 T cell receptor beta chains listed next were all sequenced from one sample in a study of blood T cell repertoires in COVID-19. Method: immunoSEQ multiplex PCR; TCRdb's copy keeps in-frame clones and lacks some. The sample carries around 90,000 clones, about 85% recorded once. The sequencing sample was made of peripheral blood. The source is a male donor with acute or convalescent COVID-19.

The chain employs TRBV3-1 (or the pseudogene TRBV3-2) and TRBJ2-7, with TRBD1 matching 7 bases. This CDR3 spans 13 amino acids. With V trimmed by 2 bases and J by 7 bases, 5 bases remained unmatched. Germline assignment: CDR1 LGHDT and CDR2 YNNKEL (reference sequence). CDR3 bases: TGTGCCAGCAGCCAAACCTCCAGGGGGGAGCAGTACTTC. This gives the protein CASSQTSRGEQYF.

The V call is TRBV5-5, the J call TRBJ2-7; no reliable D call. Germline lookup yields CDR1 SGHKS and CDR2 YYEKEE (reference sequence). The CDR3 length is 13 residues. Trimming stripped 1 base from V and 2 bases from J, with 7 bases between. The CDR3 DNA follows: TGTGCCAGCAGCTTGTTGCCAGCCTACGAGCAGTACTTC. As protein: CASSLLPAYEQYF.

This clone was recorded only once. The chain recombines TRBV5-1 with TRBJ1-6, with a tentative D call TRBD1 (5 bases). The CDR3 totals 17 residues. V was pared by 4 bases and J by 6 bases, with 20 bases between. Germline V lookup: CDR1 SGHRS, CDR2 YFSETQ. CDR3 region: CASSLEPAGDGNSPLHF. The DNA of the CDR3 is TGCGCCAGCAGCCTAGAGCCGGCGGGGGACGGTAATTCACCCCTCCACTTT.

The chain's CDR3 is CASSPDRTNEKLFF. DNA for the CDR3: TGTGCCAGCTCACCCGATCGGACTAATGAAAAACTGTTTTTT. J is TRBJ1-4 and V is TRBV18; D uncertain. CDR3 length: 14 amino acids. Germline CDR1 and CDR2: KGHSH and LQKENI. Trimming took off 3 bases at V and 2 bases at J, with 7 bases between the two ends. The entire variable domain, with the rest obtained from reference TRBV18 and TRBJ1-4, is as follows: NAGVMQNPRHLVRRRGQEARLRCSPMKGHSHVYWYRQLPEEGLKFMVYLQKENIIDESGMPKERFSAEFPKEGPSILRIQQVVRGDSAAYFCASSPDRTNEKLFFGSGTQLSVL.

This clone has only one observation. The chain carries TRBV5-5 and TRBJ1-4; D possibly corresponds to TRBD1 (6 bases). Germline lookup yields CDR1 SGHKS and CDR2 YYEKEE (reference sequence). There are 16 residues in the CDR3. The V end lost 4 bases, the J end lost 0 bases, and 13 bases lay between the germline ends. The CDR3 region has the DNA TGTGCCAGCAGCCCGCGGACAGTCGCAACTAATGAAAAACTGTTTTTT. Translation: CASSPRTVATNEKLFF.

V is TRBV11-2 and J is TRBJ1-5, with 10 bases that match TRBD1. V was clipped by 5 bases and J by 6 bases; unmatched bases: 1. This CDR3 spans 13 amino acids. In germline, CDR1 is SGHAT, CDR2 FQNNGV. CDR3 nucleotide sequence: TGTGCCAGCAGCCGGGACAGGGGTCAGCCCCAGCATTTT. Encoded protein: CASSRDRGQPQHF. Drawing the rest from reference TRBV11-2 and TRBJ1-5, the complete variable domain is EAGVAQSPRYKIIEKRQSVAFWCNPISGHATLYWYQQILGQGPKLLIQFQNNGVVDDSQLPKDRFSAERLKGVDSTLKIQPAKLEDSAVYLCASSRDRGQPQHFGDGTRLSIL.

The chain recombines TRBV5-5 with TRBJ2-3, with 9 bases lining up with TRBD2. The CDR3 has 15 amino acids. Germline CDR1 reads SGHKS; CDR2 reads YYEKEE (reference sequence). The V gene end was trimmed by 5 bases and the J gene end by 4 bases; junction bases not matched to a gene: 8. CDR3: CASRPQAGGADTQYF. DNA for the CDR3: TGTGCCAGCAGACCCCAGGCGGGGGGGGCAGATACGCAGTATTTT.

V and J are TRBV25-1 and TRBJ1-4; tentatively, D is TRBD1 (5 bases). The CDR3 spans 14 residues. V dropped 3 bases and J dropped 5 bases, with 10 bases sitting between them. The germline CDR1 and CDR2 sequences are MGHDK and SYGVNS. The CDR3, as DNA: TGTGCCAGCAGTGAGGGGGGAGCCAATGAAAAACTGTTTTTT. Its protein is CASSEGGANEKLFF.

The genes are TRBV10-3 and TRBJ2-7, with 7 bases identical to TRBD1. Per the germline V gene, CDR1 is ENHRY and CDR2 is SYGVKD. Losses at the gene ends were 4 bases for V and 2 bases for J; bases not matched to a gene: 8. CDR3 length: 15 amino acids. CDR3 DNA: TGTGCCATCAGTGCAGGGGACAGTGGCCCCTACGAGCAGTACTTC. Protein product: CAISAGDSGPYEQYF.

The rearrangement uses TRBV24-1 and TRBJ2-2, with 7 bases that match TRBD1. CDR3 length: 17 amino acids. Germline assignment: CDR1 KGHDR and CDR2 SFDVKD. V lost 5 bases and J lost 7; bases outside the gene matches: 15. The CDR3 sequence is CATSVLGGPGRLGELFF. CDR3 coding DNA: TGTGCCACCAGTGTCCTAGGGGGCCCCGGGCGCCTCGGGGAGCTGTTTTTT.

The rearrangement links TRBV7-2 to TRBJ1-2; D is possibly TRBD1 (5 bases). The CDR3 length is 15 residues. With 7 bases removed from V and 2 bases from J, the gap between germline ends came to 17 bases. Germline lookup yields CDR1 SGHTA and CDR2 FQGNSA. CDR3 sequence reads: CASTRNPGGNYGYTF. The CDR3 coding sequence is TGTGCCAGCACCCGGAACCCGGGGGGGAACTATGGCTACACCTTC.

V and J are TRBV6-5 and TRBJ1-5; D perhaps matches TRBD1 (6 bases). The V end was cut by 6 bases, the J end by 0 bases, with 9 bases between. The V gene's germline CDR1 is MNHEY and CDR2 SVGAGI. This CDR3 spans 14 amino acids. CDR3 coding DNA: TGTGCCAGCAGGCTGGACAGTAGCAATCAGCCCCAGCATTTT. Protein: CASRLDSSNQPQHF.

This rearrangement joins TRBV19 to TRBJ2-1; 10 positions agree with TRBD1. Germline CDR1 is LNHDA and CDR2 is SQIVND (reference sequence). J was trimmed by 1 base and V by 4 bases; bases with no gene match: 4. The CDR3 has 16 amino acids. For the CDR3, the DNA is TGTGCCAGTAGTACCCGACAGGGGGCTTCCTACAATGAGCAGTTCTTC. Its protein product is CASSTRQGASYNEQFF.

The V gene is TRBV23-1, the J gene TRBJ1-1, with a possible D match to TRBD1 (5 bases). TRBV23-1 is classed as an ORF, of uncertain function. The CDR3 length is 15 residues. Trimming removed 4 bases at V and 1 base at J, with 13 bases between. The CDR3 DNA is TGCGCCAGCAGTCGAGAGATCGGACAGAACACTGAAGCTTTCTTT. It yields the protein CASSREIGQNTEAFF.

The V gene is TRBV3-1 (or the pseudogene TRBV3-2), the J gene TRBJ2-2, with 8 bases aligning to TRBD1. Germline lookup yields CDR1 LGHDT and CDR2 YNNKEL (reference sequence). The CDR3 spans 18 residues. The V segment lost 3 bases and the J segment 0 bases; nucleotides outside the gene matches: 9. CDR3 residues: CASSHEISGGANTGELFF. As DNA, the CDR3 is TGTGCCAGCAGCCACGAAATCTCAGGGGGCGCGAACACCGGGGAGCTGTTTTTT.

CDR3 in amino acids: CASPGQGPPDTQYF. CDR3 coding DNA: TGTGCCAGCCCCGGACAGGGCCCCCCAGATACGCAGTATTTT. The chain carries TRBV2 and TRBJ2-3, with 8 bases aligning to TRBD1. The CDR3 loop spans 14 amino acids. CDR1 is SNHLY and CDR2 is FYNNEI in the germline V gene. V lost 8 bases, J lost 4 bases, and 8 bases stayed unmatched.

The gene calls are TRBV6-5 and TRBJ1-2, with 11 bases that match TRBD1. The CDR3 consists of 15 residues. Germline V CDR1 and CDR2: MNHEY, SVGAGI. V lost 5 bases to trimming and J lost 5 bases; unmatched junction nucleotides: 7. This CDR3 reads CASSPFGTGGYGYTF. The CDR3 DNA reads as TGTGCCAGCAGTCCCTTCGGGACAGGGGGTTATGGCTACACCTTC.

This clone was seen a single time. V usage is TRBV6-6 and J usage is TRBJ1-1, with D possibly being TRBD1 (5 bases). Germline CDR1 and CDR2: MNHNY and SVGAGI (reference sequence). CDR3 length: 12 residues. V was pared by 2 bases and J by 7 bases, with 8 bases between. CDR3 sequence reads: CASSYGGFEAFF. In nucleotides, the CDR3 is TGTGCCAGCAGTTACGGGGGGTTTGAAGCTTTCTTT.

The V and J genes are TRBV5-1 and TRBJ2-7; 7 nucleotides align to TRBD1. With V trimmed by 1 base and J by 2 bases, 12 bases remained unmatched. The germline V gene has CDR1 SGHRS and CDR2 YFSETQ. The CDR3 runs 17 residues. The CDR3 is CASSLSMVGGATYEQYF. CDR3 bases: TGCGCCAGCAGCTTGAGTATGGTAGGGGGCGCAACCTACGAGCAGTACTTC.

The rearrangement joins TRBV18 to TRBJ1-1; D is unclear. Germline CDR1 is KGHSH and CDR2 is LQKENI. Trimming took off 3 bases at V and 5 bases at J, with 13 bases between the two ends. This CDR3 is 14 amino acids long. The CDR3 protein is CASSPLTPGTEAFF. The DNA of the CDR3 is TGTGCCAGCTCACCGCTCACGCCGGGGACTGAAGCTTTCTTT.

The V gene is TRBV2, the J gene TRBJ2-2; 11 bases align to TRBD2. Germline V gene data show CDR1 as SNHLY and CDR2 as FYNNEI. With 5 bases clipped from V and 0 bases from J, the junction kept 2 bases outside the gene matches. This CDR3 comprises 16 residues. CDR3 loop: CASSPTSGANTGELFF. CDR3 in DNA: TGTGCCAGCAGTCCGACTAGCGGGGCGAACACCGGGGAGCTGTTTTTT. Variable domain in full (rest from reference TRBV2 and TRBJ2-2): EPEVTQTPSHQVTQMGQEVILRCVPISNHLYFYWYRQILGQKVEFLVSFYNNEISEKSEIFDDQFSVERPDGSNFTLKIRSTKLEDSAMYFCASSPTSGANTGELFFGEGSRLTVL.

This clone was recorded a few times. The V and J genes are TRBV5-3 and TRBJ1-1; D is ambiguous. TRBV5-3 belongs to the ORF category, with a function that is uncertain. CDR3 length: 14 amino acids. Trimming pared 4 bases from V and 1 base from J, leaving 11 bases between. The CDR3 spells CARSAAYWNTEAFF. CDR3 DNA sequence: TGTGCCAGAAGCGCCGCGTATTGGAACACTGAAGCTTTCTTT.

The CDR3 loop is CASKWAVEFPLHF. The CDR3, as DNA: TGTGCCAGCAAATGGGCCGTAGAGTTTCCCCTCCACTTT. The chain carries TRBV6-5 and TRBJ1-6; no definite D call. The germline V and J ends were trimmed by 7 bases and 13 bases, with 17 bases remaining between them. Germline V gene sequence: CDR1 MNHEY, CDR2 SVGAGI. The CDR3 totals 13 residues.

This clone was detected only a few times. The V call is TRBV15, the J call TRBJ2-3; maybe TRBD2 (5 bases). Germline V CDR1 and CDR2: LNHNV, YYDKDF (reference sequence). The V and J ends lost 3 bases and 6 bases respectively, with 22 bases between them. The CDR3 consists of 17 residues. In DNA, the CDR3 is TGTGCCACCAGCAGTGGACTTGCCCTTTTACAGAGTGATACGCAGTATTTT. Protein product: CATSSGLALLQSDTQYF.

The rearrangement joins TRBV18 to TRBJ1-1; no clear D. Trimming took off 3 bases at V and 5 bases at J, with 13 bases between the two ends. Germline V gene data show CDR1 as KGHSH and CDR2 as LQKENI. The CDR3 consists of 14 residues. The CDR3 region is CASSPLGERTEAFF. CDR3 nucleotide sequence: TGTGCCAGCTCACCTCTCGGGGAGAGGACTGAAGCTTTCTTT.

CDR3 sequence (DNA): TGTGCCAGCAGTCCCCCCGGGGGACGAAACTATGGCTACACCTTC. This encodes CASSPPGGRNYGYTF. The genes are TRBV28 and TRBJ1-2; a weak D match, TRBD1 (5 bases). CDR1 MDHEN and CDR2 SYDVKM come from the germline V gene. The CDR3 loop spans 15 amino acids. Trimming removed 5 bases at V and 2 bases at J, with 15 bases between.